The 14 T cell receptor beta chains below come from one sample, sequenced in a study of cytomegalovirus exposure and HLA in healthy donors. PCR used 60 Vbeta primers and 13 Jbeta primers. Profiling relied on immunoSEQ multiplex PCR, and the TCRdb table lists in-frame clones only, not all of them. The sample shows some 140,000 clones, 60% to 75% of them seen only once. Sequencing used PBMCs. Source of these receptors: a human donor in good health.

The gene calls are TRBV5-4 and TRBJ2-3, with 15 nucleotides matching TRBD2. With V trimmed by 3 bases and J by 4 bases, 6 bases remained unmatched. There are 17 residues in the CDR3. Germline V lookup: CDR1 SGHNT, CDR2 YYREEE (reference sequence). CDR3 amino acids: CASSSAGLAGGPDTQYF. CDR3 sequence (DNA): TGTGCCAGCAGCTCTGCCGGACTAGCGGGAGGGCCAGATACGCAGTATTTT. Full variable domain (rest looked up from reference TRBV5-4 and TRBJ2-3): ETGVTQSPTHLIKTRGQQVTLRCSSQSGHNTVSWYQQALGQGPQFIFQYYREEENGRGNFPPRFSGLQFPNYSSELNVNALELDDSALYLCASSSAGLAGGPDTQYFGPGTRLTVL.

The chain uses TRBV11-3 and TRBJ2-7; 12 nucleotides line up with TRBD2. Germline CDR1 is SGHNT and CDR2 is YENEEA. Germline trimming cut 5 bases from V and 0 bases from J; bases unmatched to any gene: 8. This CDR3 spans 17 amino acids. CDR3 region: CASSTLAGGSSSYEQYF. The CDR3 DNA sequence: TGTGCCAGCAGCACGCTAGCGGGAGGGTCGAGCTCCTACGAGCAGTACTTC.

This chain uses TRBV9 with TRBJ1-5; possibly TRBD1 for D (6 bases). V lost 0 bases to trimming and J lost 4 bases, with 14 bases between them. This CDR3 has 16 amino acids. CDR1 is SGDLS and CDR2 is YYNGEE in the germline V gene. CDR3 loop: CASSVGASGTNQPQHF. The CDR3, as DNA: TGTGCCAGCAGCGTAGGAGCCTCGGGGACAAATCAGCCCCAGCATTTT.

CDR3 in DNA: TGTGCCAGCAACCCGACAGGGGGCTATGGCTACACCTTC. Translation gives CASNPTGGYGYTF. The chain has TRBV6-7 and TRBJ1-2; TRBD1 agrees at 9 bases. TRBV6-7 is labeled an ORF, and its function is uncertain. Losses at the gene ends were 7 bases for V and 4 bases for J; bases not matched to a gene: 4. CDR3 size: 13 residues.

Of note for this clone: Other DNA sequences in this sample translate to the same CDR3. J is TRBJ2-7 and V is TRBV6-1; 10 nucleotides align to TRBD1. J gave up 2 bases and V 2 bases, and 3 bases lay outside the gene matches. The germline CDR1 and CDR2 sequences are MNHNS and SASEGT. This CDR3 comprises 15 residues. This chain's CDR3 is CASSEPGQGAYEQYF. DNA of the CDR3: TGTGCCAGCAGTGAACCCGGACAGGGGGCCTACGAGCAGTACTTC.

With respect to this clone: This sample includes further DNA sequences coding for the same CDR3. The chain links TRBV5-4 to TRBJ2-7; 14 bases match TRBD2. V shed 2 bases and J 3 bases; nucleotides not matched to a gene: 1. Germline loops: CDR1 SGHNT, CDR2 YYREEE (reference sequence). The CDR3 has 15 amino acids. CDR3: CASSFGTSGSYEQYF. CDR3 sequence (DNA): TGTGCCAGCAGCTTTGGGACTAGCGGGAGCTACGAGCAGTACTTC.

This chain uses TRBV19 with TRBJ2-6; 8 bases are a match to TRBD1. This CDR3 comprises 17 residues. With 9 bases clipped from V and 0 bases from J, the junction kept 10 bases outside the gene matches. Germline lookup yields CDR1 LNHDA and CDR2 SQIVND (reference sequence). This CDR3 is CASIGTGAPSGANVLTF. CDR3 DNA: TGTGCCAGCATTGGGACAGGCGCCCCCTCTGGGGCCAACGTCCTGACTTTC.

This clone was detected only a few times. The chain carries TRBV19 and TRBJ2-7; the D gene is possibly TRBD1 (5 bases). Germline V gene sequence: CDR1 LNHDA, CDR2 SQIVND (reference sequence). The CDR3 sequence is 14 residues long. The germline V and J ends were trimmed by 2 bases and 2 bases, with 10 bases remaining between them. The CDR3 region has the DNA TGTGCCAGTAGTATACAGGGTTACACCTACGAGCAGTACTTC. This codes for CASSIQGYTYEQYF.

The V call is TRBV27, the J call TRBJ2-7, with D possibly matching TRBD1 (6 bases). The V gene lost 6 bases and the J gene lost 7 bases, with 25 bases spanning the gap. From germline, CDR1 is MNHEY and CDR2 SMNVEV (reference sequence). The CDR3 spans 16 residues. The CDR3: CASRPVSTRGLWEQYF. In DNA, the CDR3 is TGTGCCAGCAGGCCGGTGTCTACCAGGGGCCTCTGGGAGCAGTACTTC.

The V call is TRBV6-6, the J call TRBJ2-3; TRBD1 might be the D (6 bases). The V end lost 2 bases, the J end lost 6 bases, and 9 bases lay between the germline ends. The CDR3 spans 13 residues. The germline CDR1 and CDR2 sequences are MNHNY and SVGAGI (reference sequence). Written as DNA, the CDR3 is TGTGCCAGCAGTTACGGACAGTCCGATACGCAGTATTTT. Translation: CASSYGQSDTQYF.

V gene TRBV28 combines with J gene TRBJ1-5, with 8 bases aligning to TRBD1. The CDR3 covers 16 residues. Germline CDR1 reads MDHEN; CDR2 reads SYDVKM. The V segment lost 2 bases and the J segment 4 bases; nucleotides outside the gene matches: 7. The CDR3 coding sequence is TGTGCCAGCAGTTTAGGACAGGGATTTTTTAATCAGCCCCAGCATTTT. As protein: CASSLGQGFFNQPQHF.

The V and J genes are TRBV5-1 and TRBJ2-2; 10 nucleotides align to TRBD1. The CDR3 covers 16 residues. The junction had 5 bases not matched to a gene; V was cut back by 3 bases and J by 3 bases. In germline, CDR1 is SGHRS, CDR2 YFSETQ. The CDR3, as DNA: TGCGCCAGCAGCTGGGGGACAGGGGAGTACACCGGGGAGCTGTTTTTT. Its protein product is CASSWGTGEYTGELFF.

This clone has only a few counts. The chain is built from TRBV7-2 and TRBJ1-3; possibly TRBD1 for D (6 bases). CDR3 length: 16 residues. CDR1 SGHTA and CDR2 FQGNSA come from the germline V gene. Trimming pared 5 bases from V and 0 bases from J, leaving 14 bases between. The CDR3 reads CASSPQGQISGNTIYF. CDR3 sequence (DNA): TGTGCCAGCAGCCCCCAGGGACAAATCTCTGGAAACACCATATATTTT.

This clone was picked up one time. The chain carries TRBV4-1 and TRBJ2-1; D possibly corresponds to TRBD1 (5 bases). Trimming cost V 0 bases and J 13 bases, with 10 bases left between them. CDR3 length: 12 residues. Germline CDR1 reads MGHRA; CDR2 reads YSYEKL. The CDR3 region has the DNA TGCGCCAGCAGCCAAGATCTAGGGGAACAGTTCTTC. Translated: CASSQDLGEQFF.